Given below is one TCR beta chain in context. Its specificity is unknown. Trimming took 2 bases from V and 0 from J, leaving 17 bases between them. The CDR3 is 18 amino acids. Looked up from germline, CDR1 is MRHNA and CDR2 is SNTAGT. The data stem from a study of chemoradiotherapy in HPV16-positive cancers. Study-level background: A couple of HPV16-positive patients' cells yielded candidate HPV-specific clones and common motifs.

General study findings and limits: Candidate HPV-specific clones and E7-related TCR motifs grew in tumor during treatment. In HPV16-positive patients, HPV-responsive T-cell expansion tracked better recurrence-free survival.

The table came from immunoSEQ multiplex PCR; TCRdb's copy has only in-frame clones and leaves some out. The table has nearly 35,000 clones, roughly 90% seen once. This receptor was identified in a human donor with HPV-associated anogenital cancer. Sequencing used blood, obtained from a patient who underwent chemoradiotherapy. The chain couples TRBV6-4 to TRBJ1-5, with D maybe TRBD1 (5 bases). CDR3 amino acids: CASSDGVRGLYSNQPQHF. CDR3 DNA: TGTGCCAGCAGTGACGGTGTACGGGGCCTTTATAGCAATCAGCCCCAGCATTTT.